This T cell receptor beta chain was sequenced in a study of blood T cells in healthy people across ages. This CDR3 contains 14 residues. With 8 bases clipped from V and 4 bases from J, the junction kept 7 bases outside the gene matches. In the case of this clonotype: As yet, its antigen is unknown.

A second PCR of about 7 to 12 cycles used a sample-barcoded 5' primer and a J-beta primer mix. All samples gave at least 2.5 million CDR3-containing paired-end reads. TCRdb called the 5' RACE reads again in MiXCR, with one record for every CDR3 protein. The sample holds more than 1.4 million distinct CDR3 sequences, 40% to 50% seen once. Study results and caveats: The diversity estimates, figures obtained from one million T cells, were considered underestimates. Greater diversity and more naive CD4+ cells were seen in long-lived donors than in aged donors.

The amount of total RNA extracted per sample was at least 6 micrograms. The V and J genes are TRBV12-3 or TRBV12-4 and TRBJ2-3; 9 nucleotides agree with TRBD2. The source is a woman under 30 in good health. Sequencing was performed on blood. The CDR3 here is CASGTGTSSDTQYF. The CDR3 bases are TGTGCCAGCGGGACCGGGACTAGCTCAGATACGCAGTATTTT.